The next 13 T cell receptor beta chains were all read from a single sample in a study of control samples from healthy donors and cancer patients. Profiling relied on immunoSEQ multiplex PCR, and the TCRdb table lists in-frame clones only, not all of them. The sample lists some 120,000 clones; around 93% were seen once. Sequencing was carried out using blood. The receptor set was obtained from a man aged 18 to 35 in good health.

There are a few counts of this clone. This sequence joins TRBV7-9 and TRBJ1-6, with D hard to call. The V gene's germline CDR1 is SEHNR and CDR2 FQNEAQ (reference sequence). CDR3 length: 15 residues. V lost 5 bases and J lost 3, with 11 bases in between. CDR3 sequence: CASSPGLFYNSPLHF. The CDR3 coding sequence is TGTGCCAGCAGCCCCGGACTGTTCTATAATTCACCCCTCCACTTT.

The rearrangement uses TRBV3-1 (or the pseudogene TRBV3-2) and TRBJ2-5, with 9 bases that match TRBD1. Germline-derived CDR1 and CDR2 are LGHDT and YNNKEL (reference sequence). The CDR3 is 15 amino acids. V shed 3 bases, J shed 2 bases, and the junction held 4 bases outside the gene matches. In DNA, the CDR3 is TGTGCCAGCAGCCACCGAGGACAGGGGCAAGAGACCCAGTACTTC. Amino acids: CASSHRGQGQETQYF.

This chain connects TRBV4-2 to TRBJ1-2; D uncertain. CDR1 is LGHNA and CDR2 is YNFKEQ in the germline V gene. This CDR3 contains 16 residues. With 0 bases removed from V and 6 bases from J, the gap between germline ends came to 17 bases. The CDR3 protein is CASSQERSRRSHGYTF. The DNA for the CDR3 is TGTGCCAGCAGCCAAGAGAGGTCTAGACGCTCTCATGGCTACACCTTC.

This chain links TRBV10-3 with TRBJ1-4; D not certain. The CDR3 covers 15 residues. The V and J ends lost 4 bases and 0 bases respectively, with 9 bases between them. Germline loops: CDR1 ENHRY, CDR2 SYGVKD. Written as DNA, the CDR3 is TGTGCCATCAGTGGGACGGGAACAACTAATGAAAAACTGTTTTTT. Translated: CAISGTGTTNEKLFF.

The chain links TRBV19 to TRBJ1-4; TRBD1 agrees at 7 bases. CDR3 length: 15 amino acids. Trimming took 5 bases from V and 2 from J; bases not matched to a gene: 5. Germline CDR1 and CDR2: LNHDA and SQIVND (reference sequence). The DNA for the CDR3 is TGTGCCAGTAGTTTGACAGGGTCGACTAATGAAAAACTGTTTTTT. It is translated as CASSLTGSTNEKLFF.

This clone appeared once. The rearrangement joins TRBV6-1 to TRBJ1-2; tentative D call: TRBD1 (5 bases). Germline CDR1 reads MNHNS; CDR2 reads SASEGT. The CDR3 totals 17 residues. V was pared by 2 bases and J by 1 base, with 17 bases between. The CDR3 here is CASSEFWGTNFNYGYTF. DNA of the CDR3: TGTGCCAGCAGTGAATTTTGGGGCACCAACTTTAACTATGGCTACACCTTC.

V gene TRBV5-1 combines with J gene TRBJ2-5; 10 bases fit TRBD1. The ends lost 5 bases at V and 3 bases at J; junction bases unmatched: 4. Germline CDR1 is SGHRS and CDR2 is YFSETQ. The CDR3 is 14 residues long. The CDR3 here is CASSIGTGEETQYF. The CDR3, as DNA: TGCGCCAGCAGTATCGGGACAGGGGAAGAGACCCAGTACTTC.

The gene calls are TRBV7-6 and TRBJ1-2; D uncertain. The CDR3 runs 15 residues. Per germline, CDR1 SGHVS and CDR2 FNYEAQ. Deletions cut 5 bases from V and 2 bases from J, with 15 bases between. CDR3 sequence reads: CASSPATVGNYGYTF. CDR3 nucleotide sequence: TGTGCCAGCAGCCCAGCGACGGTGGGCAACTATGGCTACACCTTC.

The rearrangement joins TRBV27 to TRBJ1-6, with D perhaps TRBD1 (6 bases). V was cut by 8 bases and J by 8 bases, with 16 bases left in between. Germline V CDR1 and CDR2: MNHEY, SMNVEV (reference sequence). The CDR3 consists of 14 residues. The CDR3, as DNA: TGTGCCAGCCGTCACAGGGAAGTGCATTCACCCCTCCACTTT. This encodes CASRHREVHSPLHF.

The chain combines TRBV7-8 with TRBJ1-5; no reliable D call. Trimming took 1 base from V and 1 from J, leaving 8 bases between them. CDR3 length: 15 residues. CDR1 and CDR2 (germline): SGHVS, FQNEAQ. The CDR3 sequence: CASSLVPGSNQPQHF. The CDR3 nucleotides are TGTGCCAGCAGCTTAGTCCCGGGGAGCAATCAGCCCCAGCATTTT. The full variable domain, with the rest looked up from reference TRBV7-8 and TRBJ1-5, is GAGVSQSPRYKVAKRGQDVALRCDPISGHVSLFWYQQALGQGPEFLTYFQNEAQLDKSGLPSDRFFAERPEGSVSTLKIQRTQQEDSAVYLCASSLVPGSNQPQHFGDGTRLSIL.

The chain couples TRBV9 to TRBJ2-7, with TRBD1 matching over 8 bases. Germline V gene lookup returns CDR1 SGDLS and CDR2 YYNGEE. The CDR3 is made up of 15 amino acids. V lost 0 bases, J lost 4 bases, and 6 bases stayed unmatched. The CDR3 nucleotides read TGTGCCAGCAGCGTAGGCAGGGGGCTGATATACGAGCAGTACTTC. This gives the protein CASSVGRGLIYEQYF.

This chain joins TRBV27 and TRBJ2-2; TRBD1 is a possible D gene (5 bases). V was clipped by 3 bases and J by 6 bases, with 11 bases between them. Germline V lookup: CDR1 MNHEY, CDR2 SMNVEV (reference sequence). The CDR3 is 14 amino acids. The CDR3 reads CASSFLDRPGELFF. Written as DNA, the CDR3 is TGTGCCAGCAGTTTTTTAGACAGACCCGGGGAGCTGTTTTTT.

This chain connects TRBV5-1 to TRBJ2-3; 7 bases match TRBD2. With 0 bases clipped from V and 0 bases from J, the junction kept 7 bases outside the gene matches. In germline, CDR1 is SGHRS, CDR2 YFSETQ. CDR3 length: 17 amino acids. The CDR3 spells CASSLVPASGSTDTQYF. CDR3 coding DNA: TGCGCCAGCAGCTTGGTTCCGGCTAGCGGTAGCACAGATACGCAGTATTTT. The whole variable domain, filled in from reference TRBV5-1 and TRBJ2-3, reads KAGVTQTPRYLIKTRGQQVTLSCSPISGHRSVSWYQQTPGQGLQFLFEYFSETQRNKGNFPGRFSGRQFSNSRSEMNVSTLELGDSALYLCASSLVPASGSTDTQYFGPGTRLTVL.